The subject of this entry is one TCR beta chain. CDR1 is LGHDT, CDR2 YNNKEL, per germline (reference sequence). The V end lost 1 base, the J end lost 6 bases, and 16 bases lay between the germline ends. The CDR3 consists of 16 residues. The sample is drawn from a study of blood T cell repertoires in COVID-19. Only in-frame clones appear in the TCRdb table, and some are missing; sequencing was by immunoSEQ multiplex PCR. The table lists fewer than 350,000 clones, around 86% of them singletons, with roughly 2.9% in the top ten. The origin of this receptor is a woman between 55 and 75 years old with active or convalescent COVID-19. This chain uses TRBV3-1 (or the pseudogene TRBV3-2) with TRBJ1-5; no reliable D call. Sequenced sample: peripheral blood. The CDR3, as DNA: TGTGCCAGCAGCCAAGGGACTCCCGTACTGGGTCAGCCCCAGCATTTT. Amino acids: CASSQGTPVLGQPQHF.